This TCR beta chain was retrieved from a study of identifying expanded T cells in peripheral blood. Study-level points and caveats: Over approximately two and four weeks, about 15 and 18 clones changed, versus around 1.2 between replicates.

Trimming took 7 bases from V and 5 from J, leaving 15 bases between them. CDR1 MDHEN and CDR2 SYDVKM come from the germline V gene. The CDR3 consists of 14 residues. Comment on this clone: Its antigen is unidentified.

Libraries were prepared by immunoSEQ multiplex PCR; TCRdb keeps only in-frame clonotypes and omits some of them. There are tens of thousands of clones in the sample; approximately 89% occur only once, and around 2.8% lies in the top ten. V gene TRBV28 combines with J gene TRBJ1-5; D might be TRBD1 (6 bases). The receptor comes from a person between 18 and 69 years old in good health. Sequencing input: blood. CDR3 sequence (DNA): TGTGCCAGCAAAAACAGGGAACCCCATCAGCCCCAGCATTTT. It is translated as CASKNREPHQPQHF.